This entry concerns a single TCR beta chain. There are a few counts of this clonotype. This clone's antigen is unknown. The record has no base qualities; no much larger clone is one base away. The donors were around 39 Caucasian individuals from Russia, aged roughly 6 to 100 years, who were systemically healthy. Ten milliliters of peripheral blood were drawn from each donor into EDTA-treated Vacutainer tubes. Ficoll-Paque density-gradient centrifugation was used to isolate PBMCs, with at least 7 million obtained per sample. Total RNA was extracted from PBMCs with Trizol reagent, with at least 5 micrograms obtained per sample. The percentages of naive CD45RAhigh/CD27high T cells were determined by flow cytometry on a PBMC aliquot from every donor. This record comes from a study of blood T cells in healthy people across ages (dated by TCRdb to about 2015). Concerning the study at large: In model experiments, template switching captured roughly one uniquely barcoded TCR beta cDNA molecule for every two T cells. To avoid experimental bias, donors of different ages were randomly spread across the sequencing lanes. Four age groups were formed from the donors: young (average roughly 15 years), middle-aged (approximately 42), aged (around 68) and long-lived (around 80). Using deep sequencing normalized with unique cDNA molecular identifiers, the study measured how TCR beta repertoire diversity changes with age. For two donors (one aged 18 to 29 and one aged 80 or older), the study analyzed two additional independent replicas of 1 million unique cDNA reads from the same blood draw. General findings and caveats noted by the study authors: Since profiling was done on bulk unsorted PBMCs, naive and antigen-experienced compartments could not be conclusively compared. Total diversity estimates from one million sequenced T cells were considered lower bounds and underestimates. As age increased, observed TCR beta diversity per million T cells dropped in a roughly linear way, and a significant reduction was already evident by age about 40. Observed TCR beta diversity correlated strongly with the percentage of naive T cells measured by flow cytometry. Because donor CMV infection status was unknown, age-related changes in expanded clonotypes were potentially confounded. Compared with the aged group, the long-lived group had more naive CD4+ T cells, fewer expanded clones and increased TCR diversity, suggesting age selection.

The library was built by means of 5' RACE. Sequencing was carried out with an Illumina HiSeq 2500. A second roughly 7 to 11 cycle PCR used a sample-barcoded 5' primer and a J-beta primer mix. A unique molecular identifier was introduced onto each TCR beta cDNA molecule by a template-switch 5' adaptor carrying 12 random nucleotides. Each sample yielded at least 2.5 million CDR3-containing paired-end reads. The Mint cDNA synthesis kit, primed by a TRBC-specific oligonucleotide, was used to synthesize first-strand cDNA from all RNA. Following uracil-DNA glycosylase treatment, a first 18-cycle PCR with universal primers M1SS and BC2_uni_R was performed on all cDNA. In the source study's methods: For normalization, 1 million high-quality reads, each with a distinct molecular identifier, were randomly selected from each sample. Reads with shared molecular identifiers were discarded instead of being binned into consensus sequences. MiTCR, set to a Q25 quality threshold and the strictest error-elimination algorithm, was used for CDR3 identification, clonotype clustering and error correction. Lower-bound total TCR beta diversity was estimated with a nonparametric unseen species model using Euler transformation. Through fastp at Q25 and MiXCR, TCRdb rebuilt clones from the public reads, retaining in-frame beta chains. Each CDR3 protein gets just one entry, which takes the most common genes and DNA from the rows behind it. What appears here as the V and J calls and clone size reflects TCRdb's work, not the paper's. This sample gives roughly 1,500,000 distinct CDR3 sequences in total; 42% of them show up just once. Clones ranked in the top ten supply 7% to 9% of the sample.

Between the V and J ends, shortened by 7 bases and 2 bases respectively, the junction contains 14 bases. The cysteine opens and the phenylalanine closes a CDR3 of 14 amino acids. Of the read, only the CDR3 DNA is kept; its 42 bases are in frame from base 1. The sequence came from a woman aged 18-30 years in good health. The rearranged chain carries TRBV12-3 or TRBV12-4 and TRBJ1-2; the best D guess is TRBD1, with 5 bases matching. Sample: blood. The CDR3 region has the sequence CASTVGRGNYGYTF. The DNA sequence follows: TGTGCCAGCACTGTGGGACGGGGAAACTATGGCTACACCTTC.